The T cell receptor beta chain under discussion was sequenced for a study of OX40 agonist ivuxolimab in advanced cancers. V was clipped by 1 base and J by 6 bases, with 12 bases between them. The CDR3 runs to 14 residues. CDR1 SGHDT and CDR2 YYEEEE come from the germline V gene. Sequencing was performed with immunoSEQ multiplex PCR; in TCRdb, only in-frame clones are kept and a portion is missing. The sample contains approximately 72,000 clones, roughly 82% of which appear only once. The receptor's source is an adult with an advanced solid tumor such as melanoma, head and neck, liver or kidney cancer. The source was CD4+ or CD8+ T cells sorted from blood, collected in a trial of the OX40 agonist ivuxolimab. The chain combines TRBV5-6 with TRBJ2-3, with D perhaps being TRBD1 or TRBD2 (5 bases each). DNA of the CDR3: TGTGCCAGCAGCTTGCGGGACCCCCTCGATACGCAGTATTTT. Encoded protein: CASSLRDPLDTQYF.